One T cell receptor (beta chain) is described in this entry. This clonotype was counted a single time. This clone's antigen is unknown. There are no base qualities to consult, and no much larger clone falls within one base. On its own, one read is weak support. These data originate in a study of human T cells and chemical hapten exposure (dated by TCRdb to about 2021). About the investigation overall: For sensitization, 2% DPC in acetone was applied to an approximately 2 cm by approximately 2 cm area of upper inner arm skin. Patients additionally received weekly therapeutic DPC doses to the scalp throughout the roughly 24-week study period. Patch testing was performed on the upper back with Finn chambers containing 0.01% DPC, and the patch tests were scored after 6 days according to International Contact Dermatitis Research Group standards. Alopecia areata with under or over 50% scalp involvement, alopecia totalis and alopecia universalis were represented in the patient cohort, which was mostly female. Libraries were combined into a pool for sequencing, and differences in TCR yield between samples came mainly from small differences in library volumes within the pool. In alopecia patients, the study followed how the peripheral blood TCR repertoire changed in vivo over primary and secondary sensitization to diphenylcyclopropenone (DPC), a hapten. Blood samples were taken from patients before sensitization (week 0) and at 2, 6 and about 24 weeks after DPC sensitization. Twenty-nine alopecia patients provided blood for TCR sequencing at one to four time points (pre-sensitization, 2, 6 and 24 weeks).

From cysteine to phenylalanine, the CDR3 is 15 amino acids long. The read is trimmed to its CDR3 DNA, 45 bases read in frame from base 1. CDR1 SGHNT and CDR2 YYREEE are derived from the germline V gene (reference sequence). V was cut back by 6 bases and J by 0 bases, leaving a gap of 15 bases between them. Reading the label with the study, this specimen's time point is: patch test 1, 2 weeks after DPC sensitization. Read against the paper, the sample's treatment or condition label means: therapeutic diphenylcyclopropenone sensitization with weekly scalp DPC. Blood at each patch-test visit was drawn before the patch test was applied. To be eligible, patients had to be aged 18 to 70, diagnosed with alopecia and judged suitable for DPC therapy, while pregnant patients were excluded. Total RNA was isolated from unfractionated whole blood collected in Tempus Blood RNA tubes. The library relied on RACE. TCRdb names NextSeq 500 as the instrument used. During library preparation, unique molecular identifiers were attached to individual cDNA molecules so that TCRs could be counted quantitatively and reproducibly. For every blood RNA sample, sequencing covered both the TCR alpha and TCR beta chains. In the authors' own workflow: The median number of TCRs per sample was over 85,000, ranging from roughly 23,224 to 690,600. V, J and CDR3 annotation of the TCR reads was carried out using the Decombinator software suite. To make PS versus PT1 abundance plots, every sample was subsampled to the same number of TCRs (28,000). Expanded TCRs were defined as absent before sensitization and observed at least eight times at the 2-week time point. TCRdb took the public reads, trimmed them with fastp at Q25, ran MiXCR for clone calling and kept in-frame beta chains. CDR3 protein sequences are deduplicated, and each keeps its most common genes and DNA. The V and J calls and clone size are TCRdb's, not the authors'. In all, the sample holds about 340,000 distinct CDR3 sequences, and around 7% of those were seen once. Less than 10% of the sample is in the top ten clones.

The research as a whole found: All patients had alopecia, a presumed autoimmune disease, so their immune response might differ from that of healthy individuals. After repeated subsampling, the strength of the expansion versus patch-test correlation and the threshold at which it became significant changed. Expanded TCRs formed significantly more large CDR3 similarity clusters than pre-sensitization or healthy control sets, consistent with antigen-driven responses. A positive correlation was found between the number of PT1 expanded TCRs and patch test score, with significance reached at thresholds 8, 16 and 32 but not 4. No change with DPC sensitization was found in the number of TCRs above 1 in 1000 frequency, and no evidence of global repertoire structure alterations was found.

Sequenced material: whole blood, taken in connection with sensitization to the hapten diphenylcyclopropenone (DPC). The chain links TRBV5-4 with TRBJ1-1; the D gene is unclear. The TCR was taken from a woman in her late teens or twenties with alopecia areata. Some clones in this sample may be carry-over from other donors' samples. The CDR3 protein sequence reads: CASTAADRMNTEAFF. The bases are TGTGCCAGCACCGCGGCGGATAGGATGAACACTGAAGCTTTCTTT.